These 9 T cell receptor beta chains were sequenced from one sample in a study of beta chain features in type 1 diabetes. All of the isolated RNA was reverse transcribed, so expressed TCRB transcripts were sequenced. Sequencing was performed with immunoSEQ multiplex PCR; in TCRdb, only in-frame clones are kept and a portion is missing. The data show 500,000 to 700,000 clones, with about a sixth seen just once and under 0.095% held by the top ten. The sequenced sample was naive CD4+ T cells from blood. These receptors were taken from a man in his late teens or twenties in good health.

In this sample, this clone turned up a few times. The chain is built from TRBV7-2 and TRBJ2-7; 8 bases map to TRBD1. The CDR3 has 15 amino acids. Trimming at V came to 2 bases and at J to 3 bases, leaving 6 bases not matched to a gene. Germline V CDR1 and CDR2: SGHTA, FQGNSA. CDR3 in DNA: TGTGCCAGCAGCTTATTCCGAGACAGGGGCTACGAGCAGTACTTC. Residues: CASSLFRDRGYEQYF. Drawing the rest from reference TRBV7-2 and TRBJ2-7, the complete variable domain is GAGVSQSPSNKVTEKGKDVELRCDPISGHTALYWYRQSLGQGLEFLIYFQGNSAPDKSGLPSDRFSAERTGGSVSTLTIQRTQQEDSAVYLCASSLFRDRGYEQYFGPGTRLTVT.

The chain joins TRBV9 to TRBJ1-1; a weak D match, TRBD1 (5 bases). The CDR3 has 15 residues. Germline-derived CDR1 and CDR2 are SGDLS and YYNGEE. With 1 base removed from V and 10 bases from J, the gap between germline ends came to 20 bases. The CDR3 nucleotides are TGTGCCAGCAGCGTAACCCTCAAGGGGCAGGAAGGAGCTTTCTTT. It encodes CASSVTLKGQEGAFF.

This clone was counted only a few times. The chain joins TRBV9 to TRBJ2-5; D tentatively reads TRBD1 or TRBD2 (5 bases each). Germline V gene lookup returns CDR1 SGDLS and CDR2 YYNGEE. The V gene lost 1 base and the J gene lost 9 bases, with 19 bases spanning the gap. This CDR3 comprises 15 residues. The DNA of the CDR3 is TGTGCCAGCAGCGTAAGTCCGGGGACCTTTGAGGCCCAGTACTTC. Its protein product is CASSVSPGTFEAQYF. Full variable domain (rest looked up from reference TRBV9 and TRBJ2-5): DSGVTQTPKHLITATGQRVTLRCSPRSGDLSVYWYQQSLDQGLQFLIQYYNGEERAKGNILERFSAQQFPDLHSELNLSSLELGDSALYFCASSVSPGTFEAQYFGPGTRLLVL.

This clone was seen a few times. This rearrangement joins TRBV7-9 to TRBJ2-3, with D possibly TRBD1 on 6 matching bases. The V end lost 3 bases, the J end lost 3 bases, and 13 bases lay between the germline ends. The CDR3 contains 15 residues. Germline-derived CDR1 and CDR2 are SEHNR and FQNEAQ (reference sequence). CDR3 sequence: CASSLGRQATDTQYF. The DNA for the CDR3 is TGTGCCAGCAGCTTGGGCCGACAGGCGACAGATACGCAGTATTTT. Drawing the rest from reference TRBV7-9 and TRBJ2-3, the complete variable domain is DTGVSQNPRHKITKRGQNVTFRCDPISEHNRLYWYRQTLGQGPEFLTYFQNEAQLEKSRLLSDRFSAERPKGSFSTLEIQRTEQGDSAMYLCASSLGRQATDTQYFGPGTRLTVL.

The sample holds a few counts of this clone. A junction boundary mismatches the germline segment, possibly from a read error. The V and J genes are TRBV4-2 and TRBJ2-7, with D maybe TRBD1 (6 bases). This CDR3 is 16 amino acids long. CDR1 and CDR2 from the germline V gene are LGHNA and YNFKEQ. CDR3 coding DNA: TGTGCCAGCAGCAAAGAACAGGGTGAAAGCTCCTACGAGCAGTACTTC. Its translation: CASSKEQGESSYEQYF.

The chain is built from TRBV28 and TRBJ2-6; 9 nucleotides align to TRBD1. CDR3 length equals 15 residues. V lost 6 bases and J lost 2; bases outside the gene matches: 2. Germline V gene lookup returns CDR1 MDHEN and CDR2 SYDVKM. The CDR3 nucleotides are TGTGCCAGCAGACGGACAGGGGCTGGGGCCAACGTCCTGACTTTC. Its translation: CASRRTGAGANVLTF.

This clone was observed a few times. The chain has TRBV5-6 and TRBJ2-5; D may be TRBD1 or TRBD2 (5 bases each). This CDR3 region has 13 residues. Germline assignment: CDR1 SGHDT and CDR2 YYEEEE. Trimming pared 0 bases from V and 5 bases from J, leaving 8 bases between. The CDR3 coding sequence is TGTGCCAGCAGCTTGGTCAGGGAGGAGACCCAGTACTTC. Translating gives CASSLVREETQYF.

The chain has TRBV7-3 and TRBJ1-6; D call uncertain. Per germline, CDR1 SGHTA and CDR2 FQGTGA. The V gene lost 4 bases and the J gene lost 8 bases, with 9 bases spanning the gap. This CDR3 is built from 13 residues. The chain's CDR3 is CASSWANDSPLHF. For the CDR3, the DNA is TGTGCCAGCAGCTGGGCCAACGATTCACCCCTCCACTTT.

The chain links TRBV29-1 to TRBJ2-1, with 12 nucleotides matching TRBD2. V gave up 7 bases and J gave up 12 bases; unmatched junction bases: 19. CDR1 is SQVTM, CDR2 ANQGSEA, per germline. This CDR3 is built from 16 residues. The chain's CDR3 is CSALRPGTSGPGGQFF. CDR3 bases: TGCAGCGCTCTCCGCCCCGGGACTAGCGGGCCCGGGGGGCAGTTCTTC.